These T cell receptor beta chains were read from a single sample in a study of Graves' ophthalmopathy and Graves' hyperthyroidism. From the multiplex PCR reads, TCRdb called clonotypes with MiXCR, one entry per CDR3 protein. The table includes roughly 36,000 distinct CDR3 sequences, approximately 55% detected once. Sequenced: peripheral blood. The receptors come from an adult woman with stable Graves' hyperthyroidism. Both conserved end residues are part of each CDR3. The order of the fields is D gene, V gene, clone size, J gene, CDR3 DNA, CDR3 protein. The D gene is left open where the match is weak. The size entry is marked missing in some rows and otherwise reads once, few, many or a size class.

>NA|TRBV29-1|many|TRBJ2-5
TGCAGCGTGGGTAGGGTCCAAGAGACCCAGTACTTC
CSVGRVQETQYF
>NA|TRBV3-1|many|TRBJ1-6
TGTGCCAGCAGCCCACCCCTGGGAAATTCACCCCTCCACTTT
CASSPPLGNSPLHF
>NA|TRBV7-9|many|TRBJ1-1
TGTGCCAGCAGCTCTCAAACCACAAGGAACACTGAAGCTTTCTTT
CASSSQTTRNTEAFF
>TRBD2|TRBV10-2|NA|TRBJ2-3
TGCGCCAGCAGTGATCTGACTAGCGGGAGGAATACGCAGTATTTT
CASSDLTSGRNTQYF
>TRBD2|TRBV20-1|many|TRBJ2-3
TGCAGTGCTAGAGACGCGGGGGGCGTCACAGATACGCAGTATTTT
CSARDAGGVTDTQYF
>TRBD2|TRBV2|NA|TRBJ2-6
TGTGCCAGCCGGGGGGGGGTGGCAAGGGCCAGCGTCCTGACTTTC
CASRGGVARASVLTF
>NA|TRBV5-1|NA|TRBJ1-4
TGCGCCAGCAGCGGAATCGGGACTAGCGGGGGACGCGAAAAACTGTTTTTT
CASSGIGTSGGREKLFF
>NA|TRBV7-9|many|TRBJ2-7
TGTGCCAGCAGCTCCTCGGGACCCCGCTCCGAGCAGTACTTC
CASSSSGPRSEQYF
>NA|TRBV2|NA|TRBJ1-5
TGTGCCAGCAGTGAATTTGGGGATAGCCGAGGGCCCCAGCATTTT
CASSEFGDSRGPQHF
>NA|TRBV10-3|many|TRBJ2-2
TGTGCCATCAGTGATGGGACAACAAACACCGGGGAGCTGTTTTTT
CAISDGTTNTGELFF
>NA|TRBV19|many|TRBJ1-1
TGTGCCAGTAGGCCATTTGAGGGGCTCACTGAAGCTTTCTTT
CASRPFEGLTEAFF
>TRBD1|TRBV12-3/TRBV12-4|many|TRBJ2-6
TGTGCCAGCACCCTCGGACAGGGCCGCATGGCCAACGTCCTGACTTTC
CASTLGQGRMANVLTF
>NA|TRBV7-8|once|TRBJ1-1
TGTGCCAGCAGCCACCCCCCGCCCTCGGGGGCTTTCTTT
CASSHPPPSGAFF
>TRBD2|TRBV9|many|TRBJ2-2
TGTGCCAGCAGCCATTCCGCTAGCGGAGCAAACACCGGGGAGCTGTTTTTT
CASSHSASGANTGELFF
>TRBD1|TRBV28|many|TRBJ1-3
TGTGCCAGCCGAAGACAGGGAGGTGGAAACACCATATATTTT
CASRRQGGGNTIYF
>NA|TRBV10-2|NA|TRBJ1-5
TGCGCCAGCAGTGAGTCGAACAGGGATCAGCCCCAGCATTTT
CASSESNRDQPQHF
>TRBD1|TRBV10-3|many|TRBJ2-7
TGTGCCATCAAGAGTTCCGGGACAGGGTCCTACGAGCAGTACTTC
CAIKSSGTGSYEQYF
>NA|TRBV7-7|NA|TRBJ2-5
TGTGCTAGCCGGGACCTTTCCTCAGAGACCCAGTACTTC
CASRDLSSETQYF
>TRBD2|TRBV15|NA|TRBJ2-7
TGTGCCACCAGCAGAGAACCGGGACTAGCGGGAGGGGCCGAGCAGTACTTC
CATSREPGLAGGAEQYF
>TRBD1|TRBV7-2|NA|TRBJ2-5
TGTGCCAGCAGCTTAGCCACAGGGGGCGGAGAGACCCAGTACTTC
CASSLATGGGETQYF
>NA|TRBV5-1|many|TRBJ2-5
TGCGCCAGCAGTCAAGTTGCCTCCCAAGAGACCCAGTACTTC
CASSQVASQETQYF
>TRBD1|TRBV30|NA|TRBJ1-2
TGTGCCTGGAGTGACCACAGGGGTGGCGGCTACACCTTC
CAWSDHRGGGYTF
>NA|TRBV20-1|NA|TRBJ2-1
TGCAGTGCTAGTATGGCGGCCGTTCAGTTCTTC
CSASMAAVQFF
>NA|TRBV20-1|NA|TRBJ2-7
TGCAGTGCTAGAGATCTGAGGTCCTACTACGAGCAGTACTTC
CSARDLRSYYEQYF